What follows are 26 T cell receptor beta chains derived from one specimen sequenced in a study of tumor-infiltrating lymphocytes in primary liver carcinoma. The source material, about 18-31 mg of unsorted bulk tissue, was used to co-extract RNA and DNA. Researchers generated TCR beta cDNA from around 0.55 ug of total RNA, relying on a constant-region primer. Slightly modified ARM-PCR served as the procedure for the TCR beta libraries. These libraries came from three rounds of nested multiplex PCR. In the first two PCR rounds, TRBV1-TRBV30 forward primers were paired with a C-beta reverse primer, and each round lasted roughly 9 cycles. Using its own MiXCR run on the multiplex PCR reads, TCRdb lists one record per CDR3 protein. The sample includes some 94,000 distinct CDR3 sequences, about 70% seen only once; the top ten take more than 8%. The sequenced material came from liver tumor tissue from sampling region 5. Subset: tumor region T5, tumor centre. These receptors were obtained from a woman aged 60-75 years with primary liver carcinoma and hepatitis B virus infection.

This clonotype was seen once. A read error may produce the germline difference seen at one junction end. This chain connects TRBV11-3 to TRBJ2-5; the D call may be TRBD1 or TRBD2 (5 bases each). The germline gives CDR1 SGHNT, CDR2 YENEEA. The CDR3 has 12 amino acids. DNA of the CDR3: TGTGTCAGCGGCTTAGGGGAAGAGACCCAGTACTTC. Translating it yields CVSGLGEETQYF.

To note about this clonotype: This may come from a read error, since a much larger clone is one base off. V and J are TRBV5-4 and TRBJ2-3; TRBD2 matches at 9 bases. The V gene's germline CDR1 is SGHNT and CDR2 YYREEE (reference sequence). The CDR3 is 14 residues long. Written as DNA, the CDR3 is TGTGCCAGCAGCCGTAGCGGGAGCACAGATAGGCAGTATTTT. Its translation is CASSRSGSTDRQYF.

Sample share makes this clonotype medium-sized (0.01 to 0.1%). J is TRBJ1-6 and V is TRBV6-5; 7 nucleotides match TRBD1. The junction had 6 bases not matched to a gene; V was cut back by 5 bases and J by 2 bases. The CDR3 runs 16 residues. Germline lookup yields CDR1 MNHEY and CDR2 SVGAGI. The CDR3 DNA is TGTGCCAGCAGTCTACAGGGGTTGGCCTATAATTCACCCCTCCACTTT. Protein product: CASSLQGLAYNSPLHF.

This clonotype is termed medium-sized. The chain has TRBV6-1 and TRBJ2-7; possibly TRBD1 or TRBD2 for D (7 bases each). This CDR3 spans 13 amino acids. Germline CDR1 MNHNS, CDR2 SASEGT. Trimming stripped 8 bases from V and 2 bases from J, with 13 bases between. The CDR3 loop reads CASGRDRPYEQYF. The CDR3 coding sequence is TGTGCCAGCGGGAGGGACAGACCCTACGAGCAGTACTTC.

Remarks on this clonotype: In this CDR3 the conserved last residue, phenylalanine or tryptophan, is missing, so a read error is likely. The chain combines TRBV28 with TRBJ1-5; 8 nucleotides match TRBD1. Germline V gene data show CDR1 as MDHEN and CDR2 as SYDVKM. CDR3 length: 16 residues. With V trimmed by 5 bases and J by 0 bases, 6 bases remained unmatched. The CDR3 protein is CASSPRTGRSNQPQHL. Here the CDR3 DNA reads TGTGCCAGCAGTCCTCGGACAGGGCGTAGCAATCAGCCCCAGCATCTT.

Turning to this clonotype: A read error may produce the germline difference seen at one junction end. The CDR3 spells CASSQTSGSGEQHF. The CDR3, as DNA: TGTGCCAGCAGCCAGACTAGTGGGAGTGGTGAGCAGCATTTC. The chain recombines TRBV11-2 with TRBJ2-7; D is possibly TRBD2 (6 bases). CDR3 length: 14 residues. Germline-derived CDR1 and CDR2 are SGHAT and FQNNGV.

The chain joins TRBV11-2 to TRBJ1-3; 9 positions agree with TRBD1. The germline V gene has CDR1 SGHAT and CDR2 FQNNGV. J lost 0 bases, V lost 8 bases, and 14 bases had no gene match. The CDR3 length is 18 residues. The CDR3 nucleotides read TGTGCCAGCTCACCCCCGGACAGGGGAGCGTACTCTGGAAACACCATATATTTT. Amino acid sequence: CASSPPDRGAYSGNTIYF. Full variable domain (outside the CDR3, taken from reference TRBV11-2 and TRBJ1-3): EAGVAQSPRYKIIEKRQSVAFWCNPISGHATLYWYQQILGQGPKLLIQFQNNGVVDDSQLPKDRFSAERLKGVDSTLKIQPAKLEDSAVYLCASSPPDRGAYSGNTIYFGEGSWLTVV.

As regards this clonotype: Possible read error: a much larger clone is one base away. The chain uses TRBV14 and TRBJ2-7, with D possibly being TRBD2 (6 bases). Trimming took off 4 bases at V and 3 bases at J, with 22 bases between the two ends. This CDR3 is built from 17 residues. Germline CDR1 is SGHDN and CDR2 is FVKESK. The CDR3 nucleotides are TGTGCCAGCAGCCCCGAACTAGGACTAAATGTTCGCTACGAGCAGTACTTC. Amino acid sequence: CASSPELGLNVRYEQYF.

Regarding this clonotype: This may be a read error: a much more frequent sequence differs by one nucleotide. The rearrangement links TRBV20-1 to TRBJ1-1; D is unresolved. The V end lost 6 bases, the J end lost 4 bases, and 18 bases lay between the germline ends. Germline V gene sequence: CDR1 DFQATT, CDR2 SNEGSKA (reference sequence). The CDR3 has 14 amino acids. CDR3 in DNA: TGCAGTGCACCGCTGACAAGGGTGGGCACTGAAGCTTTCTTT. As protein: CSAPLTRVGTEAFF.

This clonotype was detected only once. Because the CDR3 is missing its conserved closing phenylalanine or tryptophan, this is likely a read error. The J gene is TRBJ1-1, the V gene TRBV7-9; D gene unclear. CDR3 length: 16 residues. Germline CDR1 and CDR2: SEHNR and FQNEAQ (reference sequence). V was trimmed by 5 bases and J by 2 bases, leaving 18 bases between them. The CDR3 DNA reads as TGTGCCAGCAGCCACGCGGACTTCCGAGCTAACACTGAAGCTTTCTCT. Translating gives CASSHADFRANTEAFS.

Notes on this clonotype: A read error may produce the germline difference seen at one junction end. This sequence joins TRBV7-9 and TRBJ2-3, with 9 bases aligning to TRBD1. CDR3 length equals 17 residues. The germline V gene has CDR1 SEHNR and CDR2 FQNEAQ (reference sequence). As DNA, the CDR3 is TGTGCCAGCAACTTACAAGTTAGGACAGGGGCAACAGATTCGCAGTATTTT. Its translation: CASNLQVRTGATDSQYF.

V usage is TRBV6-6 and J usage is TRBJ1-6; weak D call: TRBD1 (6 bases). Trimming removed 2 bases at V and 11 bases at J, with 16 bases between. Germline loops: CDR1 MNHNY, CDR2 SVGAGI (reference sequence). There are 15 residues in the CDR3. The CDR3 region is CASSYQAGEHTPLHF. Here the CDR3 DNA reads TGTGCCAGCAGTTACCAAGCAGGGGAGCATACACCCCTCCACTTT.

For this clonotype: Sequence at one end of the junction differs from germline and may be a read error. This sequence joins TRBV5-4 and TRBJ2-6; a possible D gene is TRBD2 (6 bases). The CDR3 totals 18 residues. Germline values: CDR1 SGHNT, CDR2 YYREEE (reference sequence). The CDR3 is CASSLGLARGAGANVLTF. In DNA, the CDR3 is TGTGCCAGCAGCTTGGGCCTAGCGAGAGGAGCTGGGGCCAACGTCCTGACCTTC. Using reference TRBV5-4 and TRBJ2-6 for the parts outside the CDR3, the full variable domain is ETGVTQSPTHLIKTRGQQVTLRCSSQSGHNTVSWYQQALGQGPQFIFQYYREEENGRGNFPPRFSGLQFPNYSSELNVNALELDDSALYLCASSLGLARGAGANVLTFGAGSRLTVL.

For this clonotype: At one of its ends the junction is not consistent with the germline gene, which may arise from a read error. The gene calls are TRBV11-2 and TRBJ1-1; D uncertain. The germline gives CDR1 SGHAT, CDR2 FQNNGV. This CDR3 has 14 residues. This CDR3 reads CASSLAGMRTEAFF. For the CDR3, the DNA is TGTGCCAGCAGCTTAGCGGGCATGAGGACTGAGGCTTTCTTT. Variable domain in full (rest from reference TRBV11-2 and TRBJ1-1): EAGVAQSPRYKIIEKRQSVAFWCNPISGHATLYWYQQILGQGPKLLIQFQNNGVVDDSQLPKDRFSAERLKGVDSTLKIQPAKLEDSAVYLCASSLAGMRTEAFFGQGTRLTVV.

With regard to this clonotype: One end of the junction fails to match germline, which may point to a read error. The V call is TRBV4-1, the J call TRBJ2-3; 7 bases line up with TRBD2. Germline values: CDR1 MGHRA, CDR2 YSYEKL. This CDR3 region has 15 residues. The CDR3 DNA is TGCGCCAGCAGCCAGGGACTACTAAGCACAGTTACGCGGTATTTT. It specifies CASSQGLLSTVTRYF.

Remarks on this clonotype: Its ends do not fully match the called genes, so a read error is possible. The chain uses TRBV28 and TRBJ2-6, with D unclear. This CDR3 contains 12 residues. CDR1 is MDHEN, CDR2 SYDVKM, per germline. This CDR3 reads CASNDKANLLTF. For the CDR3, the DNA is TGTGCCAGCAACGACAAGGCCAACCTCCTGACTTTC.

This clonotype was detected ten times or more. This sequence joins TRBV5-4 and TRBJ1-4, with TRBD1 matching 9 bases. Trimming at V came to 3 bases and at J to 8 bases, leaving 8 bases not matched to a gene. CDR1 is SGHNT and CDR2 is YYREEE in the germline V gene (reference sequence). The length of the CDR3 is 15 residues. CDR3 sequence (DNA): TGTGCCAGCAGCTCACAGGGGGCCGGCCCCGAAAAACTGTTTTTT. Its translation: CASSSQGAGPEKLFF.

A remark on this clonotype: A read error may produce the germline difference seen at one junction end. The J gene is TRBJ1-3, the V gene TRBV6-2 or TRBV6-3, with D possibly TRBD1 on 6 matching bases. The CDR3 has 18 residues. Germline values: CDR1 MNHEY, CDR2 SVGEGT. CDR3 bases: TGTGCCAGCAGACGAGGGACATCTAGAGTCTTCTCTGGAAACACCATATATTTC. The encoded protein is CASRRGTSRVFSGNTIYF.

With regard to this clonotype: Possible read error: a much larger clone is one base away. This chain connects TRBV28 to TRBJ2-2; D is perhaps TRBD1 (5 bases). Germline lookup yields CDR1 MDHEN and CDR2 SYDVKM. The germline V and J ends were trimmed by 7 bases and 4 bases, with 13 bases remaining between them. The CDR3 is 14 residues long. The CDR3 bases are TGTGCCAGCAAATATATTCAGGGCACCGGGGAGCTGTTTTTT. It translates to CASKYIQGTGELFF.

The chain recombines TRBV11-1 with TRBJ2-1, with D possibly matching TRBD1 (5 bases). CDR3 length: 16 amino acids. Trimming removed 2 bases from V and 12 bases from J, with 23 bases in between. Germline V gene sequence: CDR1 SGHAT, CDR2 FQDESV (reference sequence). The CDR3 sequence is CASSLMLTAIIGVQFF. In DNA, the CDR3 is TGTGCCAGCAGCTTAATGCTGACAGCGATTATCGGTGTGCAGTTCTTC.

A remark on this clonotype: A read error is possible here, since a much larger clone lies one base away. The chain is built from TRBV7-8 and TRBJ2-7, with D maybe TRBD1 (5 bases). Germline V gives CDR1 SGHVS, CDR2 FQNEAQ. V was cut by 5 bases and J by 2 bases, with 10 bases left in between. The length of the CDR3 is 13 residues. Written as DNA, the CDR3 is TGTGCCAGCAGCCTTGCAGGGCCCTACGAGCAGTACTTC. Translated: CASSLAGPYEQYF.

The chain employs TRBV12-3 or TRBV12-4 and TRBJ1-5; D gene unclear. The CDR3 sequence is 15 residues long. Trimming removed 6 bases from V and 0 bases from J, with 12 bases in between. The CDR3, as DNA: TGTGCCAGCAGCTCAACAAGGAATAGCAATCAGCCCCAGCATTTT. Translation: CASSSTRNSNQPQHF.

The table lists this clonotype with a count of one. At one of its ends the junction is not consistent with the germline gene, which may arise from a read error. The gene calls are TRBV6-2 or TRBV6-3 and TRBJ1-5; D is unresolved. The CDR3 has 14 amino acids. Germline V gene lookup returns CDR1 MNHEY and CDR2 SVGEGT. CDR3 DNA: TGTGCCAGCAGTTACGGCACCGGCAATCAGCACCAGCATTTT. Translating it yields CASSYGTGNQHQHF.

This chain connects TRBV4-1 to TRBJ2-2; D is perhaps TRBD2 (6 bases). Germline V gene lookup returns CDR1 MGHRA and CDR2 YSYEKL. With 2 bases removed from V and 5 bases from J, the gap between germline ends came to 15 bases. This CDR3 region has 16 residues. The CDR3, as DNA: TGCGCCAGCAGCCAATGTTATAGCGGAAGTACCGGGGAGCTGTTTTTT. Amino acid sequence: CASSQCYSGSTGELFF.

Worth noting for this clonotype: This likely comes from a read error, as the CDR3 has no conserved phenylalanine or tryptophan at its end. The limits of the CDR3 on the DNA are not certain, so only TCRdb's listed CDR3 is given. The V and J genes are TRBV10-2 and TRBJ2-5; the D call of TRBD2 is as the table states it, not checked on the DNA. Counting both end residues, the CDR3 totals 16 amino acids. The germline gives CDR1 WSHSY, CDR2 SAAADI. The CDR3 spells CASSEELEGGRKTQYC.

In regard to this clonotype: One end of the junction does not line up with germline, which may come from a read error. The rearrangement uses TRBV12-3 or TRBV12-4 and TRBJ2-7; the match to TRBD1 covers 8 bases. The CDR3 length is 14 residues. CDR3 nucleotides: TGTGCCAGCAGTATGGGGTCAGGGGGCTACAAGCAGTACTTC. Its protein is CASSMGSGGYKQYF.